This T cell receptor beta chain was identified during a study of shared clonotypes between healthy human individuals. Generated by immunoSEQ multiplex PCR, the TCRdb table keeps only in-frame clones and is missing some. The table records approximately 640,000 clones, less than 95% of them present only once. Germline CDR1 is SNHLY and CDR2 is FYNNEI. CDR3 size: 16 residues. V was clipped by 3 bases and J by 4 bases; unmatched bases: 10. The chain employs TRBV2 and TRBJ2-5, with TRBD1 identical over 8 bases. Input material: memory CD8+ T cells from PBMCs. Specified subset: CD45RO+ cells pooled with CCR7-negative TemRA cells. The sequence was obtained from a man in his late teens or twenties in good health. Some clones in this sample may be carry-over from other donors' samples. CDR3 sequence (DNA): TGTGCCAGCAGTGAGAGTATCAGGGGGCGGGGAGAGACCCAGTACTTC. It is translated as CASSESIRGRGETQYF.